This T cell receptor beta chain is drawn from a study of CDR3 diversity in severe acne. The germline gives CDR1 SGHAT, CDR2 FQNNGV. V shed 4 bases, J shed 4 bases, and the junction held 8 bases outside the gene matches. The CDR3 length is 15 residues. In TCRdb, the PCR reads were re-called with MiXCR into one record per CDR3 protein. In the table there are tens of thousands of distinct CDR3 sequences, over 40% of which are singletons. The rearrangement links TRBV11-2 to TRBJ2-7; 9 nucleotides align to TRBD1. Source material: blood. The sequence was collected from a male donor in good health, without acne. CDR3 residues: CASSSLRGQGYEQYF. CDR3 DNA sequence: TGTGCCAGCAGCTCACTCAGAGGACAGGGGTACGAGCAGTACTTC.